This TCR beta chain originates from a study of T cell responses to AZD1222 COVID-19 vaccine. A word on this clone: Antigen: not known.

The study, taken as a whole, reports: Spike-specific TCR breadth and depth both grew after two AZD1222 doses. Repertoires in all cases were sampled only once the peak T cell response had passed. Close to half of all spike-specific TCRs reportedly target regions of the variants that are unmutated. The sample set comprised mostly white British donors with more females, and clonal diversity was possibly underestimated.

Only in-frame clones appear in the TCRdb table, and some are missing; sequencing was by immunoSEQ multiplex PCR. This sample carries around 100,000 clones, 91% of them seen once, and the ten largest clones take 45%. Unmatched junction bases numbered 5, after V lost 0 bases and J lost 6 bases. Germline V gene lookup returns CDR1 SGHAT and CDR2 FQNNGV. The CDR3 runs to 16 residues. The chain links TRBV11-2 to TRBJ2-1, with 10 bases identical to TRBD1. The origin of this receptor is an adult in good health. Sequenced here: peripheral blood, sampled on day 0 of AZD1222 vaccination. The chain's CDR3 is CASSLEWDRGSNEQFF. CDR3 sequence (DNA): TGTGCCAGCAGCTTAGAATGGGACAGGGGCTCCAATGAGCAGTTCTTC. Combining the CDR3 with reference TRBV11-2 and TRBJ2-1 gives the whole variable domain EAGVAQSPRYKIIEKRQSVAFWCNPISGHATLYWYQQILGQGPKLLIQFQNNGVVDDSQLPKDRFSAERLKGVDSTLKIQPAKLEDSAVYLCASSLEWDRGSNEQFFGPGTRLTVL.